This record covers a single TCR beta chain. Its antigen is unidentified. This record comes from a study of PD-L1 blockade in urothelial cancer. Overall study context: Starting at some point between 2014 and 2015, patients were given atezolizumab (1,200 mg intravenously every 3 weeks). Findings and caveats of the study: Blood TCR clonality below the median before treatment was a predictor of better survival.

Profiled with immunoSEQ multiplex PCR; TCRdb holds only in-frame clones, not every one. The data show about 130,000 clones, with roughly 83% seen just once and roughly 2.4% held by the top ten. The V and J ends lost 6 bases and 5 bases, in that order; junction bases with no gene match: 12. CDR3 size: 16 residues. Germline V gives CDR1 MDHEN, CDR2 SYDVKM. Time point specified: peripheral blood 6 weeks after treatment start. Peripheral blood mononuclear cells were collected from every patient before and during treatment, yielding between 1 and 8 samples per patient. The rearrangement joins TRBV28 to TRBJ2-2; the match to TRBD2 covers 7 bases. Here the sequenced sample was PBMCs, taken around atezolizumab (anti-PD-L1) treatment. This sequence originates from a man between 45 and 60 years old with urothelial cancer. CDR3 in DNA: TGTGCCAGCAGCCGGGCCGGAGGGAGGGGAACCGGGGAGCTGTTTTTT. This sequence encodes CASSRAGGRGTGELFF.